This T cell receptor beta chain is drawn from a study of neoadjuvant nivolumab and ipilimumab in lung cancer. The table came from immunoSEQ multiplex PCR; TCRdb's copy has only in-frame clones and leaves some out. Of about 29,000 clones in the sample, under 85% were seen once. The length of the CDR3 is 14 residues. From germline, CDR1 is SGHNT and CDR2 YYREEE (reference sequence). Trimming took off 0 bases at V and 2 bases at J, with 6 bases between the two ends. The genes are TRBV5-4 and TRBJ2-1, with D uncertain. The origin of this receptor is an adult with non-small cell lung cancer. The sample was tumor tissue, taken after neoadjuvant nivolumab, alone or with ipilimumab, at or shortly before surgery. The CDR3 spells CASSLGFTYNEQFF. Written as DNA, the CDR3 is TGTGCCAGCAGCTTGGGGTTCACCTACAATGAGCAGTTCTTC.